These 17 T cell receptor beta chains were sequenced from one sample in a study of vaccination and CD4 T cells after COVID-19 (dated by TCRdb to the early 2020s). What the treatment or condition label conveys for this sample: roughly 10-day PBMC culture with coronavirus spike peptide pools or control peptides (ViraFEST assay). CD4+ T cells from unexposed donors were collected before the COVID-19 pandemic (2011-2018). The library was obtained by PCR. Sequencing instrument: Illumina iSeq 100. TCR sequencing of DNA from cultured CD4+ T cells used the Oncomine TCR Beta short-read assay at the Johns Hopkins FTIC core. In-frame beta chains were kept once TCRdb had trimmed the public reads at Q25 with fastp and called clones with MiXCR. Here each entry gathers all rows of one CDR3 protein and keeps the most common genes and DNA. The sample records roughly 7,400 distinct CDR3 sequences, under 40% of which are singletons. Less than 30% of the sample goes to the ten largest clones.

Which antigens these TCRs recognize remains unknown. Sequenced: CD4+ T cells from blood, cultured in vitro. The source of these receptors is a human donor in good health.

The table lists this clonotype with a few counts. The chain carries TRBV19 and TRBJ2-5; 7 bases align to TRBD1. The CDR3 consists of 15 residues. Per the germline V gene, CDR1 is LNHDA and CDR2 is SQIVND (reference sequence). V lost 2 bases and J lost 1; bases outside the gene matches: 4. In DNA, the CDR3 is TGTGCCAGTAGTATATCCCGGACAGGCCAAGAGACCCAGTACTTC. Encoded protein: CASSISRTGQETQYF. The full variable domain, with the rest looked up from reference TRBV19 and TRBJ2-5, is DGGITQSPKYLFRKEGQNVTLSCEQNLNHDAMYWYRQDPGQGLRLIYYSQIVNDFQKGDIAEGYSVSREKKESFPLTVTSAQKNPTAFYLCASSISRTGQETQYFGPGTRLLVL.

The J gene is TRBJ2-6, the V gene TRBV18; no definite D call. The CDR3 is made up of 14 amino acids. V was pared by 1 base and J by 4 bases, with 5 bases between. Germline loops: CDR1 KGHSH, CDR2 LQKENI. CDR3 sequence: CASSPQRGANVLTF. Written as DNA, the CDR3 is TGTGCCAGCTCACCACAAAGAGGGGCCAACGTCCTGACTTTC.

The chain couples TRBV4-1 to TRBJ2-3; D unclear. CDR3 length: 14 amino acids. V lost 1 base to trimming and J lost 5 bases, with 10 bases between them. Looked up from germline, CDR1 is MGHRA and CDR2 is YSYEKL. The CDR3 loop reads CASSQGKGEDTQYF. CDR3 coding DNA: TGCGCCAGCAGCCAAGGAAAGGGTGAAGATACGCAGTATTTT.

V usage is TRBV6-1 and J usage is TRBJ1-4, with D perhaps matching TRBD1 (6 bases). The CDR3 has 14 residues. Germline-derived CDR1 and CDR2 are MNHNS and SASEGT. V gave up 4 bases and J gave up 3 bases, with 9 bases separating them. CDR3 nucleotide sequence: TGTGCCAGCAGTGGAGGGGGTCCTAATGAAAAACTGTTTTTT. Translating gives CASSGGGPNEKLFF.

Written as DNA, the CDR3 is TGTGCCAGCAGCGACAGGGCGCGGAACACTGAAGCTTTCTTT. It translates to CASSDRARNTEAFF. The chain employs TRBV7-9 and TRBJ1-1; 7 bases align to TRBD1. The CDR3 extends over 14 amino acids. Germline V gene data show CDR1 as SEHNR and CDR2 as FQNEAQ (reference sequence). J lost 1 base, V lost 5 bases, and 4 bases had no gene match.

The chain recombines TRBV11-2 with TRBJ2-5; D remains ambiguous. Trimming pared 4 bases from V and 5 bases from J, leaving 8 bases between. CDR3 length: 12 amino acids. Germline CDR1 is SGHAT and CDR2 is FQNNGV. CDR3 residues: CASSSESETQYF. CDR3 DNA: TGTGCCAGCAGCTCCGAGAGTGAGACCCAGTACTTC.

This clonotype turned up a few times. This sequence joins TRBV5-1 and TRBJ1-2, with D unclear. The CDR3 contains 17 residues. Germline assignment: CDR1 SGHRS and CDR2 YFSETQ. V lost 1 base, J lost 8 bases, and 24 bases lay in between. This CDR3 is CASSLNWSGPPKGGYTF. The CDR3 DNA reads as TGCGCCAGCAGCTTGAACTGGTCTGGCCCACCAAAAGGCGGCTACACCTTC.

This clonotype has a handful of counts. V gene TRBV20-1 combines with J gene TRBJ1-1, with D tentatively TRBD1 (6 bases). CDR1 and CDR2 from the germline V gene are DFQATT and SNEGSKA (reference sequence). V was pared by 5 bases and J by 3 bases, with 10 bases between. The CDR3 loop spans 12 amino acids. CDR3: CSAPDRHTEAFF. CDR3 sequence (DNA): TGCAGTGCTCCCGACAGGCACACTGAAGCTTTCTTT.

This chain uses TRBV6-1 with TRBJ2-7; tentatively, D is TRBD1 (6 bases). Between the trimmed V and J ends, which lost 2 bases and 2 bases, there was a span of 19 bases. Germline assignment: CDR1 MNHNS and CDR2 SASEGT. The CDR3 has 17 residues. The CDR3 is CASSETYRAVSAYEQYF. The CDR3 DNA reads TGTGCCAGCAGTGAAACCTACAGGGCCGTTAGCGCCTACGAGCAGTACTTC.

The chain recombines TRBV27 with TRBJ1-1, with D maybe TRBD1 (5 bases). CDR1 and CDR2 (germline): MNHEY, SMNVEV (reference sequence). The CDR3 loop spans 13 amino acids. Between the trimmed V and J ends, which lost 4 bases and 1 base, there was a span of 7 bases. The CDR3 DNA is TGTGCCAGCAGTTGGACATCGAACACTGAAGCTTTCTTT. This gives the protein CASSWTSNTEAFF.

The chain links TRBV20-1 to TRBJ1-4; 9 bases are a match to TRBD1. Germline V CDR1 and CDR2: DFQATT, SNEGSKA (reference sequence). This CDR3 contains 18 residues. V trimming: 6 bases; J trimming: 0 bases; junction bases outside the gene matches: 14. For the CDR3, the DNA is TGCAGTGCCCCGAGGACAGGGGTTGGCAGTGCAACTAATGAAAAACTGTTTTTT. It yields the protein CSAPRTGVGSATNEKLFF.

In this sample, this clonotype is medium-sized. The rearrangement joins TRBV20-1 to TRBJ1-1; 9 nucleotides match TRBD1. Germline V gene data show CDR1 as DFQATT and CDR2 as SNEGSKA (reference sequence). With V trimmed by 0 bases and J by 5 bases, 7 bases remained unmatched. The CDR3 extends over 15 amino acids. The CDR3 nucleotides are TGCAGTGCTAGAGATAAGGACAGGGGAGTAACTGAAGCTTTCTTT. Encoded protein: CSARDKDRGVTEAFF.

This clonotype occurred a few times. The chain joins TRBV24-1 to TRBJ1-5; no firm D call. The CDR3 is made up of 14 amino acids. Germline loops: CDR1 KGHDR, CDR2 SFDVKD. The V gene lost 4 bases and the J gene lost 0 bases, with 6 bases spanning the gap. The CDR3: CATSETASNQPQHF. CDR3 DNA sequence: TGTGCCACCAGTGAGACGGCTAGCAATCAGCCCCAGCATTTT.

The V and J genes are TRBV5-6 and TRBJ2-3; tentative D call: TRBD1 (6 bases). V lost 4 bases, J lost 6 bases, and 15 bases lay in between. Germline values: CDR1 SGHDT, CDR2 YYEEEE. The CDR3 has 14 amino acids. The CDR3 DNA sequence: TGTGCCAGCAGCGACGGTCAGGGGCCCGATACGCAGTATTTT. This gives the protein CASSDGQGPDTQYF.

The chain couples TRBV6-1 to TRBJ1-1; 7 bases match TRBD1. The CDR3 is made up of 12 amino acids. Losses at the gene ends were 7 bases for V and 5 bases for J; bases not matched to a gene: 4. Germline V gene lookup returns CDR1 MNHNS and CDR2 SASEGT. CDR3 sequence reads: CASTTGRTEAFF. In DNA form, the CDR3 reads TGTGCCAGCACGACAGGGAGGACTGAAGCTTTCTTT.

The CDR3 coding sequence is TGTGCCAGCAGCTTATATGCCCCGACAGGGGTGAACACTGAAGCTTTCTTT. It codes for CASSLYAPTGVNTEAFF. The V gene is TRBV7-3, the J gene TRBJ1-1; 8 positions agree with TRBD1. This CDR3 is built from 17 residues. J was trimmed by 0 bases and V by 2 bases; bases with no gene match: 8. Germline V gene sequence: CDR1 SGHTA, CDR2 FQGTGA.

V is TRBV30 and J is TRBJ2-1; 8 nucleotides align to TRBD2. This CDR3 is 15 amino acids long. With 2 bases clipped from V and 2 bases from J, the junction kept 5 bases outside the gene matches. Germline V gene sequence: CDR1 GTSNPN, CDR2 SVGIG (reference sequence). The CDR3 reads CAWSLDSGAYNEQFF. CDR3 nucleotide sequence: TGTGCCTGGAGTCTAGATAGCGGGGCCTACAATGAGCAGTTCTTC.